The 13 T cell receptor beta chains listed next were all sequenced from one sample in a study of cytomegalovirus exposure and HLA in healthy donors. The study ran its PCR with 60 Vbeta and 13 Jbeta primers. Only in-frame clones appear in the TCRdb table, and some are missing; sequencing was by immunoSEQ multiplex PCR. The table has 150,000 to 200,000 clones, 65% to 85% seen once. The sample was PBMCs. The receptor set was obtained from a woman in her forties in good health and CMV-seropositive.

The chain joins TRBV28 to TRBJ1-1, with TRBD1 matching 8 bases. The length of the CDR3 is 15 residues. Unmatched junction bases numbered 4, after V lost 3 bases and J lost 1 base. CDR1 and CDR2 from the germline V gene are MDHEN and SYDVKM. This chain's CDR3 is CASSFTTGANTEAFF. CDR3 DNA: TGTGCCAGCAGTTTTACGACAGGGGCGAACACTGAAGCTTTCTTT.

This clone has more than one count but fewer than ten. The CDR3 DNA is TGCGCCAGCCGCCTTGGGCGGGAGGGTACCGGGGAGCTGTTTTTT. This encodes CASRLGREGTGELFF. The V and J genes are TRBV5-1 and TRBJ2-2, with 9 bases identical to TRBD2. The CDR3 loop spans 15 amino acids. The germline V gene encodes CDR1 SGHRS and CDR2 YFSETQ. Trimming cost V 7 bases and J 5 bases; bases outside gene matches: 9.

Only one count was recorded for this clone. The chain carries TRBV9 and TRBJ2-5; D is possibly TRBD2 (7 bases). The V gene's germline CDR1 is SGDLS and CDR2 YYNGEE. The CDR3 has 15 residues. Trimming removed 0 bases from V and 5 bases from J, with 14 bases in between. Written as DNA, the CDR3 is TGTGCCAGCAGCGTAGCAAAAGGGGGGGTGGAGACCCAGTACTTC. It translates to CASSVAKGGVETQYF.

The chain links TRBV12-5 to TRBJ2-3, with 7 bases that match TRBD1. Trimming removed 6 bases from V and 3 bases from J; junction bases left unmatched: 18. The CDR3 loop spans 18 amino acids. Per germline, CDR1 LGHNT and CDR2 FRNRAP. The CDR3 protein is CASGKRDREMWGTDTQYF. In nucleotides, the CDR3 is TGTGCTAGTGGCAAACGAGACAGGGAAATGTGGGGGACAGATACGCAGTATTTT.

The chain is built from TRBV19 and TRBJ2-5, with D possibly matching TRBD2 (5 bases). Germline CDR1 LNHDA, CDR2 SQIVND (reference sequence). The CDR3 sequence is 14 residues long. Trimming cost V 5 bases and J 4 bases, with 14 bases left between them. For the CDR3, the DNA is TGTGCCAGTAGTGCATTGGCGGGCTCAGAGACCCAGTACTTC. Translation gives CASSALAGSETQYF.

The chain uses TRBV5-6 and TRBJ1-2; 7 bases align to TRBD1. The junction had 8 bases not matched to a gene; V was cut back by 4 bases and J by 5 bases. The CDR3 has 14 amino acids. The germline gives CDR1 SGHDT, CDR2 YYEEEE. CDR3 sequence reads: CASSRSGTAYGYTF. DNA for the CDR3: TGTGCCAGCAGCCGGTCTGGGACAGCTTATGGCTACACCTTC. The variable domain in full, completed from reference TRBV5-6 and TRBJ1-2, reads DAGVTQSPTHLIKTRGQQVTLRCSPKSGHDTVSWYQQALGQGPQFIFQYYEEEERQRGNFPDRFSGHQFPNYSSELNVNALLLGDSALYLCASSRSGTAYGYTFGSGTRLTVV.

The chain carries TRBV5-6 and TRBJ2-2, with 7 bases aligning to TRBD1. Germline V gene lookup returns CDR1 SGHDT and CDR2 YYEEEE. The CDR3 is made up of 15 amino acids. The trim removed 2 bases at V and 4 bases at J, leaving 5 bases unmatched. The CDR3 bases are TGTGCCAGCAGCTTTAAGGACAGGAGCACCGGGGAGCTGTTTTTT. It codes for CASSFKDRSTGELFF. Full variable domain (rest looked up from reference TRBV5-6 and TRBJ2-2): DAGVTQSPTHLIKTRGQQVTLRCSPKSGHDTVSWYQQALGQGPQFIFQYYEEEERQRGNFPDRFSGHQFPNYSSELNVNALLLGDSALYLCASSFKDRSTGELFFGEGSRLTVL.

The chain carries TRBV7-2 and TRBJ2-7; D not resolved. The germline V and J ends were trimmed by 2 bases and 2 bases, with 10 bases remaining between them. The CDR3 loop spans 14 amino acids. The germline gives CDR1 SGHTA, CDR2 FQGNSA. The CDR3 region is CASSLKALTYEQYF. CDR3 coding DNA: TGTGCCAGCAGCTTAAAAGCGCTGACCTACGAGCAGTACTTC.

The rearrangement joins TRBV19 to TRBJ2-7; the match to TRBD2 covers 8 bases. After removal of 3 bases from V and 4 bases from J, the junction contained 11 bases not matched to a gene. The CDR3 extends over 16 amino acids. The germline V gene encodes CDR1 LNHDA and CDR2 SQIVND (reference sequence). The CDR3 region has the DNA TGTGCCAGTAGTATGGGGGGTAGCGGGACTTTATACGAGCAGTACTTC. Protein sequence: CASSMGGSGTLYEQYF.

The gene calls are TRBV7-8 and TRBJ2-7, with 11 positions matching TRBD2. CDR1 is SGHVS, CDR2 FQNEAQ, per germline. The CDR3 length is 17 residues. V lost 5 bases, J lost 2 bases, and 11 bases stayed unmatched. This chain's CDR3 is CASSAASGGTFPYEQYF. The CDR3 bases are TGTGCCAGCAGCGCCGCTAGCGGGGGGACTTTTCCCTACGAGCAGTACTTC.

The rearrangement links TRBV12-5 to TRBJ1-5; no reliable D call. CDR1 is LGHNT and CDR2 is FRNRAP in the germline V gene. The CDR3 spans 13 residues. V gave up 3 bases and J gave up 11 bases, with 14 bases separating them. CDR3 sequence reads: CASGFWAPEAQHF. The CDR3 bases are TGTGCTAGTGGTTTTTGGGCTCCCGAAGCCCAGCATTTT.

The chain has TRBV11-2 and TRBJ1-1; 7 nucleotides line up with TRBD1. Trimming cost V 1 base and J 5 bases; bases outside gene matches: 7. The CDR3 covers 15 residues. Per the germline V gene, CDR1 is SGHAT and CDR2 is FQNNGV. The CDR3 coding sequence is TGTGCCAGCAGCTTAGTTGGAGGGGGCAAGACTGAAGCTTTCTTT. Translating it yields CASSLVGGGKTEAFF.

The V gene is TRBV6-1, the J gene TRBJ1-5; D possibly corresponds to TRBD1 (6 bases). Trimming shortened V by 4 bases and J by 6 bases, and 22 bases separated the two germline ends. The length of the CDR3 is 17 residues. In germline, CDR1 is MNHNS, CDR2 SASEGT. The CDR3 loop is CASSVSLAGALGQPQHF. The CDR3 nucleotides read TGTGCCAGCAGTGTTAGCCTTGCGGGGGCGCTGGGTCAGCCCCAGCATTTT.